The source of this T cell receptor (beta chain) is a study of neurological immune-mediated disorders (dated by TCRdb to about 2019). In the study overall: The study compared peripheral blood TCR-beta repertoires of HTLV-I-associated myelopathy (HAM/TSP) patients, multiple sclerosis patients and healthy controls using UMI-based sequencing. Longitudinal samples, technical triplicates and paired sorted CD4+ and CD8+ T-cell subsets, alongside PBMC samples, were included among the roughly 100 TCR-beta libraries. The cohort was made up of 60 to 75 subjects, consisting of some 15 HAM/TSP patients, around 35 multiple sclerosis patients and 20 healthy controls.

Libraries from unsorted PBMCs were made from 2 million PBMCs kept in RNAlater at -80 degrees C until RNA extraction. PBMCs were separated from peripheral blood using Ficoll-Hypaque density gradient centrifugation and then cryopreserved in liquid nitrogen. Study-wide conclusions, independent of this receptor: No identical CDR3 amino acid sequences were shared among expanded clones across subjects, suggesting private TCR-beta repertoires in all groups. The highest TCR clonal expansion was observed in HAM/TSP patients, whereas the lowest was observed in MS patients, even when compared with healthy controls.

On this clonotype itself: It has no known antigen specificity. Base qualities are not provided; no much larger clone lies one nucleotide away.

To synthesize cDNA, template-switch 5'RACE was performed with a primer carrying a 10-nucleotide random unique molecular identifier so that each TCR transcript was tagged. Over 170 million TCR-beta sequences, covering 15-18 subjects, were produced in each sequencing run. The RNeasy kit was used for extraction of total RNA. Using the KAPA Real-time Library Amplification kit, TCR-beta VDJ regions were amplified with primers for the TCR constant region and the 5'RACE anchor. Sample indexes and Illumina adaptors were added in a first PCR, and a second PCR then increased library yield. The roughly 650 bp TCR product was size-selected on a 2% E-gel SizeSelection system after Ampure bead purification. Before pooling, libraries had their quality checked on a Bioanalyzer, their concentration measured with Qubit, and their quantity determined with the Kapa Library Quantification kit. Paired-end 2 x 150 bp sequencing of the libraries was performed on an Illumina HiSeq 2500. To increase sequence diversity, about 25-30% phiX was spiked into each library pool. Under the source paper's analysis protocol: Quality-filtered reads were processed with the UMI-based MiGEC pipeline, and over 75% of raw TCR sequences were removed by the MiGEC pipeline during error correction. IMGT germline references were used for alignment of VDJ genes, and clonotypes were defined by a unique CDR3 amino acid sequence together with V-J genes. Clonal expansion, Shannon diversity, and CDR3 relatedness (CalcPairwiseDistances, ClusterSamples) were evaluated with VDJtools, and phylogenetic trees were built with CLCbio workbench. Expanded clones were defined as having at least 8 unique UMIs, based on coefficient-of-variation modelling across technical triplicates. The public reads were reprocessed in TCRdb via fastp at Q25 and MiXCR, keeping in-frame beta chains. Duplicate CDR3 protein sequences are folded into a single record with the most common DNA and genes. These V and J calls are TCRdb output, not the study's own analysis. For this sample the table gives 20,000 to 30,000 distinct CDR3 sequences, of which around 13% were detected only once. The leading ten clones occupy approximately 14% of the sample.

Trimming accounts for 4 bases at V and 6 bases at J, while the number of junction bases matched to no gene is 6. CDR1 SNHLY and CDR2 FYNNEI are derived from the germline V gene. From its cysteine to its phenylalanine, the CDR3 spans 15 amino acids. The DNA shown is the 45-base CDR3, in frame from base 1. The receptor comes from a woman aged 60-70 years with HTLV-1-associated myelopathy (HAM/TSP). Sequenced sample: PBMCs. The V and J genes are TRBV2 and TRBJ2-1, with TRBD2 matching 10 junction bases. The CDR3 sequence is CASSAPSGGVNEQFF. The DNA sequence is as follows: TGTGCCAGCAGTGCTCCTAGCGGGGGAGTCAATGAGCAGTTCTTC.